This TCR beta chain was observed in a study of blood T cell repertoires in COVID-19. Across the whole study: Acute and convalescent COVID-19 specimens originated in the United States, Italy and Spain.

This CDR3 contains 12 residues. CDR1 is LGHDT, CDR2 YNNKEL, per germline (reference sequence). V was pared by 5 bases and J by 9 bases, with 11 bases between. Generated by immunoSEQ multiplex PCR, the TCRdb table keeps only in-frame clones and is missing some. The sample includes about 320,000 clones, 85% seen only once; the top ten take around 1.8%. Participants' own reports of clinical history determined their cohort assignment. People in the exposed group encountered a COVID-19 case within 2 weeks before entering the study. The TCR sequence derives from a woman in her 30s who had been exposed to COVID-19. The sequencing sample was made of PBMCs or T cells enriched from blood (not recorded which). The chain employs TRBV3-1 (or the pseudogene TRBV3-2) and TRBJ2-1; possible D gene TRBD2, 5 bases. Written as DNA, the CDR3 is TGTGCCAGCAGCTTTGCCGCGGGTGAGCAGTTCTTC. It encodes CASSFAAGEQFF.